A selection of T cell receptor beta chains follows, all from one sample in a study of vaccination and CD4 T cells after COVID-19. TCRdb reprocessed the PCR reads via MiXCR and lists one record per CDR3 protein. The sample yields around 15,000 distinct CDR3 sequences, 66% seen once. Sequencing used CD4+ T cells from blood, obtained after SARS-CoV-2 vaccination. The receptors stem from a human donor who had recovered from COVID-19. Each CDR3 is given with its conserved first and last residue. The order of the fields is clone size, J gene, V gene, D gene, CDR3 protein, CDR3 DNA. A D gene is named only where the DNA matches it firmly. A clone size is listed for some rows: how often the clone was seen (once, few, many), or a class if it is expanded.

clone_size: few
j_call: TRBJ1-1
v_call: TRBV29-1
d_call: .
cdr3_aa: CSVREESEAFF
cdr3_nt: TGCAGCGTTCGTGAGGAGTCTGAAGCTTTCTTT

clone_size: few
j_call: TRBJ2-5
v_call: TRBV20-1
d_call: TRBD2
cdr3_aa: CSARGSGSMGTQYF
cdr3_nt: TGCAGTGCTAGGGGTAGCGGGAGCATGGGGACCCAGTACTTC

clone_size: few
j_call: TRBJ1-1
v_call: TRBV7-3
d_call: .
cdr3_aa: CASSLNQGFEAFF
cdr3_nt: TGTGCCAGCAGCTTAAATCAGGGGTTTGAAGCTTTCTTT

clone_size: .
j_call: TRBJ1-2
v_call: TRBV6-1
d_call: .
cdr3_aa: CASSRGGYGYTF
cdr3_nt: TGTGCCAGCAGCAGAGGGGGCTATGGCTACACCTTC

clone_size: .
j_call: TRBJ2-5
v_call: TRBV20-1
d_call: .
cdr3_aa: CSAYRGETQYF
cdr3_nt: TGCAGTGCTTATAGAGGAGAGACCCAGTACTTC

clone_size: once
j_call: TRBJ2-3
v_call: TRBV2
d_call: TRBD2
cdr3_aa: CASSAAGAETDTQYF
cdr3_nt: TGTGCCAGCAGCGCAGCGGGAGCGGAGACAGATACGCAGTATTTT

clone_size: .
j_call: TRBJ1-5
v_call: TRBV4-3
d_call: .
cdr3_aa: CASSPFVSNQPQHF
cdr3_nt: TGCGCCAGCAGCCCGTTTGTTAGCAATCAGCCCCAGCATTTT

clone_size: .
j_call: TRBJ2-2
v_call: TRBV7-3
d_call: .
cdr3_aa: CASSLMPGRNTGELFF
cdr3_nt: TGTGCCAGCAGCTTAATGCCAGGAAGAAACACCGGGGAGCTGTTTTTT

clone_size: few
j_call: TRBJ2-5
v_call: TRBV24-1
d_call: .
cdr3_aa: CATSEQSGAGETQYF
cdr3_nt: TGTGCCACCAGTGAGCAGTCAGGGGCGGGCGAGACCCAGTACTTC

clone_size: .
j_call: TRBJ1-1
v_call: TRBV28
d_call: TRBD1
cdr3_aa: CASSRGGQYEAFF
cdr3_nt: TGTGCCAGCAGCCGAGGGGGCCAATATGAAGCTTTCTTT

clone_size: few
j_call: TRBJ2-2
v_call: TRBV20-1
d_call: .
cdr3_aa: CSAKLDTGELFF
cdr3_nt: TGCAGTGCTAAGCTAGACACCGGGGAGCTGTTTTTT

clone_size: .
j_call: TRBJ1-5
v_call: TRBV20-1
d_call: .
cdr3_aa: CSARPATVNNQPQHF
cdr3_nt: TGCAGTGCTAGACCAGCGACGGTTAACAATCAGCCCCAGCATTTT

clone_size: .
j_call: TRBJ2-7
v_call: TRBV10-3
d_call: .
cdr3_aa: CAISVQGDEQYF
cdr3_nt: TGTGCCATCAGCGTACAGGGCGACGAGCAGTACTTC

clone_size: .
j_call: TRBJ2-3
v_call: TRBV7-2
d_call: .
cdr3_aa: CASSRPGETQYF
cdr3_nt: TGTGCCAGCAGCCGCCCGGGAGAGACGCAGTATTTT

clone_size: .
j_call: TRBJ1-5
v_call: TRBV18
d_call: .
cdr3_aa: CASSPANQPQHF
cdr3_nt: TGTGCCAGCTCACCGGCGAATCAGCCCCAGCATTTT

clone_size: few
j_call: TRBJ1-1
v_call: TRBV6-2/TRBV6-3
d_call: .
cdr3_aa: CASSYPGSSEAFF
cdr3_nt: TGTGCCAGCAGTTACCCAGGGTCCTCCGAAGCTTTCTTT

clone_size: .
j_call: TRBJ1-5
v_call: TRBV20-1
d_call: .
cdr3_aa: CSASFGSGRVQHF
cdr3_nt: TGCAGTGCTAGTTTCGGGTCGGGTAGGGTCCAGCATTTT

clone_size: .
j_call: TRBJ2-5
v_call: TRBV6-2/TRBV6-3
d_call: .
cdr3_aa: CASTNEWGLQETQYF
cdr3_nt: TGTGCCAGCACTAACGAATGGGGCCTCCAAGAGACCCAGTACTTC

clone_size: .
j_call: TRBJ2-1
v_call: TRBV5-1
d_call: .
cdr3_aa: CASSLADRDRQFF
cdr3_nt: TGCGCCAGCAGCTTGGCCGATAGGGATCGGCAGTTCTTC

clone_size: .
j_call: TRBJ2-7
v_call: TRBV7-2
d_call: TRBD1
cdr3_aa: CASSLGRDRPYEQYF
cdr3_nt: TGTGCCAGCAGCTTAGGCCGGGACAGGCCGTACGAGCAGTACTTC

clone_size: .
j_call: TRBJ1-5
v_call: TRBV6-1
d_call: .
cdr3_aa: CASSRSSSGVNQPQHF
cdr3_nt: TGTGCCAGCAGTCGGAGCAGTAGCGGGGTCAATCAGCCCCAGCATTTT

clone_size: .
j_call: TRBJ1-1
v_call: TRBV27
d_call: .
cdr3_aa: CASSFGWAGENTEAFF
cdr3_nt: TGTGCCAGCAGTTTCGGATGGGCAGGGGAGAACACTGAAGCTTTCTTT

clone_size: .
j_call: TRBJ2-2
v_call: TRBV7-7
d_call: .
cdr3_aa: CASSRTPGLGTGELFF
cdr3_nt: TGTGCTAGCAGCCGGACTCCGGGCCTAGGGACCGGGGAGCTGTTTTTT

clone_size: .
j_call: TRBJ2-7
v_call: TRBV20-1
d_call: .
cdr3_aa: CSEHSRVGNEQYF
cdr3_nt: TGCAGTGAGCATAGCCGCGTGGGTAACGAGCAGTACTTC

clone_size: .
j_call: TRBJ2-1
v_call: TRBV20-1
d_call: TRBD2
cdr3_aa: CTPARTSGNNEQFF
cdr3_nt: TGCACCCCGGCCAGGACTAGCGGGAATAATGAGCAGTTCTTC

clone_size: .
j_call: TRBJ2-3
v_call: TRBV7-9
d_call: TRBD1
cdr3_aa: CASSLIQGSDTQYF
cdr3_nt: TGTGCCAGCAGCTTAATACAGGGGTCAGATACGCAGTATTTT

clone_size: .
j_call: TRBJ2-7
v_call: TRBV2
d_call: .
cdr3_aa: CASSARQSSYEQYF
cdr3_nt: TGTGCCAGCAGTGCTAGACAGTCCTCCTACGAGCAGTACTTC

clone_size: .
j_call: TRBJ1-5
v_call: TRBV9
d_call: TRBD1
cdr3_aa: CASSVRQGAQPQHF
cdr3_nt: TGTGCCAGCAGCGTAAGACAGGGGGCTCAGCCCCAGCATTTT

clone_size: few
j_call: TRBJ1-1
v_call: TRBV6-5
d_call: TRBD1
cdr3_aa: CASSSWTGVEAFF
cdr3_nt: TGTGCCAGCAGTTCGTGGACAGGGGTCGAAGCTTTCTTT

clone_size: .
j_call: TRBJ1-3
v_call: TRBV7-2
d_call: .
cdr3_aa: CASSEGGSGNTIYF
cdr3_nt: TGTGCCAGCAGCGAGGGGGGCTCTGGAAACACCATATATTTT

clone_size: .
j_call: TRBJ2-2
v_call: TRBV11-3
d_call: .
cdr3_aa: CASSLLADANTGELFF
cdr3_nt: TGTGCCAGCAGCTTACTTGCGGACGCGAACACCGGGGAGCTGTTTTTT

clone_size: once
j_call: TRBJ1-4
v_call: TRBV30
d_call: .
cdr3_aa: CAGTRDAGEKLFF
cdr3_nt: TGTGCTGGGACGCGCGATGCGGGTGAAAAACTGTTTTTT

clone_size: once
j_call: TRBJ2-5
v_call: TRBV5-4
d_call: TRBD2
cdr3_aa: CASSRGLAGQETQYF
cdr3_nt: TGTGCCAGCAGCCGGGGACTAGCGGGACAAGAGACCCAGTACTTC

clone_size: .
j_call: TRBJ1-5
v_call: TRBV20-1
d_call: .
cdr3_aa: CSASVGGGQPQHF
cdr3_nt: TGCAGTGCTAGTGTGGGGGGCGGTCAGCCCCAGCATTTT

clone_size: .
j_call: TRBJ2-1
v_call: TRBV2
d_call: .
cdr3_aa: CASSSEALNNEQFF
cdr3_nt: TGTGCCAGCAGTAGCGAAGCGTTGAACAATGAGCAGTTCTTC

clone_size: .
j_call: TRBJ2-7
v_call: TRBV20-1
d_call: TRBD2
cdr3_aa: CSARPYPSGRAIYEQYF
cdr3_nt: TGCAGTGCTAGGCCCTACCCTAGCGGGAGGGCCATTTACGAGCAGTACTTC

clone_size: .
j_call: TRBJ2-3
v_call: TRBV7-6
d_call: TRBD2
cdr3_aa: CASSPWSGRAPDTQYF
cdr3_nt: TGTGCCAGCAGCCCGTGGAGCGGGAGGGCTCCAGATACGCAGTATTTT

clone_size: .
j_call: TRBJ2-1
v_call: TRBV6-1
d_call: .
cdr3_aa: CASSVLYNEQFF
cdr3_nt: TGTGCCAGCAGTGTTCTCTACAATGAGCAGTTCTTC

clone_size: few
j_call: TRBJ2-3
v_call: TRBV28
d_call: TRBD2
cdr3_aa: CASPPREGNTDTQYF
cdr3_nt: TGTGCCAGCCCTCCCCGGGAGGGGAACACAGATACGCAGTATTTT

clone_size: .
j_call: TRBJ2-3
v_call: TRBV6-5
d_call: TRBD2
cdr3_aa: CASSFGTSGTADTQYF
cdr3_nt: TGTGCCAGCAGTTTCGGGACTAGCGGGACAGCAGATACGCAGTATTTT

clone_size: .
j_call: TRBJ2-3
v_call: TRBV2
d_call: .
cdr3_aa: CASSEASPYTDTQYF
cdr3_nt: TGTGCCAGCAGTGAAGCGTCGCCGTACACAGATACGCAGTATTTT

clone_size: .
j_call: TRBJ1-3
v_call: TRBV6-1
d_call: .
cdr3_aa: CASSSGSSGNTIYF
cdr3_nt: TGTGCCAGCTCGTCCGGGAGCTCTGGAAACACCATATATTTT

clone_size: .
j_call: TRBJ1-4
v_call: TRBV7-9
d_call: .
cdr3_aa: CASSLRLANEKLFF
cdr3_nt: TGTGCCAGCAGCTTAAGACTGGCTAATGAAAAACTGTTTTTT

clone_size: once
j_call: TRBJ1-4
v_call: TRBV6-2/TRBV6-3
d_call: .
cdr3_aa: CASIGQGEKLFF
cdr3_nt: TGTGCCAGCATCGGCCAGGGAGAAAAACTGTTTTTT

clone_size: .
j_call: TRBJ2-7
v_call: TRBV7-8
d_call: .
cdr3_aa: CASSLSGWIRSSYEQYF
cdr3_nt: TGTGCCAGCAGCTTATCTGGGTGGATTAGGTCCTCCTACGAGCAGTACTTC

clone_size: few
j_call: TRBJ1-6
v_call: TRBV6-1
d_call: .
cdr3_aa: CASSEGAAQTSPLHF
cdr3_nt: TGTGCCAGCAGTGAGGGGGCGGCGCAAACATCACCCCTCCACTTT

clone_size: .
j_call: TRBJ2-5
v_call: TRBV2
d_call: .
cdr3_aa: CASSELTETQYF
cdr3_nt: TGTGCCAGCAGTGAATTAACAGAGACCCAGTACTTC

clone_size: .
j_call: TRBJ2-3
v_call: TRBV6-1
d_call: .
cdr3_aa: CASKTGLSTDTQYF
cdr3_nt: TGTGCCAGTAAAACGGGACTCTCCACAGATACGCAGTATTTT

clone_size: few
j_call: TRBJ2-1
v_call: TRBV10-3
d_call: TRBD1
cdr3_aa: CAIRRQGDRINEQFF
cdr3_nt: TGTGCCATCAGGAGGCAGGGGGACCGTATCAATGAGCAGTTCTTC

clone_size: .
j_call: TRBJ1-1
v_call: TRBV7-9
d_call: .
cdr3_aa: CASSLALGVKEDTEAFF
cdr3_nt: TGTGCCAGCAGCTTAGCGCTCGGGGTTAAAGAGGACACTGAAGCTTTCTTT

clone_size: .
j_call: TRBJ2-1
v_call: TRBV11-2
d_call: .
cdr3_aa: CASSDVGRLRVEQFF
cdr3_nt: TGTGCCAGCAGCGACGTGGGAAGATTGAGGGTAGAGCAGTTCTTC

clone_size: .
j_call: TRBJ2-5
v_call: TRBV7-2
d_call: TRBD2
cdr3_aa: CASSLALAGSGTQYF
cdr3_nt: TGTGCCAGCAGCTTAGCGCTAGCGGGGTCCGGGACCCAGTACTTC

clone_size: few
j_call: TRBJ1-5
v_call: TRBV15
d_call: .
cdr3_aa: CATSRGREGQPQHF
cdr3_nt: TGTGCCACCAGCAGAGGCAGGGAAGGCCAGCCCCAGCATTTT

clone_size: few
j_call: TRBJ2-3
v_call: TRBV27
d_call: TRBD2
cdr3_aa: CASSPRTSGRANSTDTQYF
cdr3_nt: TGTGCCAGCAGTCCGCGGACTAGCGGGAGGGCCAATAGCACAGATACGCAGTATTTT